This paragraph covers one T cell receptor (beta chain) sequence. These data belong to a study of T cells in Graves' hyperthyroidism and ophthalmopathy. Researchers took RNA transcripts and amplified the TCR beta CDR3 regions from them. First-round RT-PCR targeting the TCR CDR3 was performed with the HTBI primer set. Via MiXCR, TCRdb re-called the multiplex PCR reads, giving one row per CDR3 protein. Among fewer than 350,000 distinct CDR3 sequences listed, around 19% were seen once. This CDR3 spans 14 amino acids. Germline CDR1 reads DFQATT; CDR2 reads SNEGSKA (reference sequence). V shed 2 bases and J shed 0 bases, with 7 bases lying between them. Subjects with ophthalmopathy showed a Clinical Activity Score no lower than 3, a NOSPECS grade no lower than 4, and a duration shorter than 3 months.

The material sequenced was blood. This receptor was obtained from a man aged 50 to 60 with Graves' ophthalmopathy. The V and J genes are TRBV20-1 and TRBJ1-4, with D unresolved. The CDR3 bases are TGCAGTGCTAGACCTAGTCCAACTAATGAAAAACTGTTTTTT. It codes for CSARPSPTNEKLFF.